This T cell receptor (beta chain) was sequenced in a study of technical replicates of blood from a few donors (dated by TCRdb to the late 2010s). Library prep was done by the immunoSEQ multiplex PCR assay. In its TCRdb copy, this immuneACCESS table keeps in-frame sequences only and misses some clones. Where compared with another copy, unresolved V genes explain less than half of these, and the others have no known cause. Across this sample there are 65,000 to 80,000 clones, with 95% to 98% seen only once. The top ten constitute 0.2% to 0.25% of the sample. On this clone: Its antigen is currently not known. No much larger clonotype is one base removed from it; base qualities were not supplied.

Here V drops 1 base and J drops 1 base, and the junction holds 9 bases not matched to any gene. The CDR3 has 17 amino acids, counting the end cysteine and phenylalanine. Here the CDR3 DNA is all that survives: 51 bases in frame from base 1. The germline V gene specifies SGHNT as CDR1 and YENEEA as CDR2. Sequencing was performed on T cells isolated from PBMCs. Here the chain combines TRBV11-3 and TRBJ2-7; 8 central nucleotides agree with TRBD1. This TCR came from a human donor in good health. The DNA sequence reads TGTGCCAGCAGCTTAGGGTTCGGCAGGGGGCTATCCTACGAGCAGTACTTC. Translated, it gives CASSLGFGRGLSYEQYF.